This record covers a single TCR beta chain. Its antigen is as yet unknown. The data derive from a study of cytomegalovirus exposure and HLA in healthy donors. The study's findings and limits: Excluded were some V segments that proved indistinguishable, including TRBV6-2 and TRBV6-3.

CDR3 size: 15 residues. CDR1 and CDR2 (germline): ENHRY, SYGVKD. V was cut by 8 bases and J by 2 bases, with 15 bases left in between. The PCR contained 60 Vbeta and 13 Jbeta primers. Authors' data handling: An analysis performed later counted roughly 80 million unique TCR beta chains (around 11 million of them shared). Clones were sequenced by immunoSEQ multiplex PCR, and TCRdb holds only the in-frame ones, with some missing. The V and J calls and clone size are taken from that table; D and trimming were inferred from the DNA. The top ten hold 2% to 3% of the sample, which has approximately 150,000 clones, 72% seen once.

The receptor was isolated from a human donor in good health. Sequenced: PBMCs. The chain joins TRBV10-3 to TRBJ1-4, with D possibly being TRBD1 (5 bases). In DNA, the CDR3 is TGTGCCATCGGATTTCAGGGTGGCACTAATGAAAAACTGTTTTTT. Translated, it gives CAIGFQGGTNEKLFF.